Below are 13 T cell receptor beta chains sequenced from a single sample in a study of OX40 agonist ivuxolimab in advanced cancers. Assay used: immunoSEQ multiplex PCR; TCRdb lists only in-frame clones, some missing. This sample has more than 35,000 clones, with around 82% found just once. Sequences were derived from CD4+ or CD8+ T cells sorted from blood, sampled in a trial of the OX40 agonist ivuxolimab. These receptors were obtained from an adult with an advanced solid tumor such as melanoma, head and neck, liver or kidney cancer.

This chain uses TRBV11-2 with TRBJ1-1; D might be TRBD1 (6 bases). The germline CDR1 and CDR2 sequences are SGHAT and FQNNGV. Trimming left V 5 bases short and J 5 bases short, with 15 bases between. This CDR3 spans 14 amino acids. The chain's CDR3 is CASSPWQGLTEAFF. The CDR3 DNA follows: TGTGCCAGCAGCCCATGGCAGGGGCTAACTGAAGCTTTCTTT.

This chain connects TRBV28 to TRBJ2-7; 13 nucleotides agree with TRBD2. V dropped 6 bases and J dropped 2; count of bases not matched to a gene: 4. In germline, CDR1 is MDHEN, CDR2 SYDVKM. The CDR3 sequence is 15 residues long. CDR3 sequence (DNA): TGTGCCAGCAGACAAACTAGCGGGAGGGCCTACGAGCAGTACTTC. It yields the protein CASRQTSGRAYEQYF.

The table lists this clone with a few counts. The CDR3 loop reads CASSSFDRDGYTF. For the CDR3, the DNA is TGTGCCAGCAGTTCCTTTGACAGGGATGGCTACACCTTC. The chain is built from TRBV6-5 and TRBJ1-2; 7 positions match TRBD1. V lost 4 bases, J lost 6 bases, and 5 bases stayed unmatched. The CDR3 sequence is 13 residues long. Germline loops: CDR1 MNHEY, CDR2 SVGAGI.

V and J are TRBV6-5 and TRBJ1-5; 7 nucleotides align to TRBD1. CDR1 and CDR2 from the germline V gene are MNHEY and SVGAGI. The CDR3 is 14 amino acids. The V gene end was trimmed by 3 bases and the J gene end by 2 bases; junction bases not matched to a gene: 1. Here the CDR3 DNA reads TGTGCCAGCAGTTATACAGGGGGCAATCAGCCCCAGCATTTT. This codes for CASSYTGGNQPQHF.

The rearrangement links TRBV7-9 to TRBJ2-3, with unresolved D. Trimming left V 4 bases short and J 2 bases short, with 13 bases between. Germline V gives CDR1 SEHNR, CDR2 FQNEAQ (reference sequence). CDR3 length: 15 residues. CDR3 residues: CASSWLSADTDTQYF. CDR3 in DNA: TGTGCCAGCAGCTGGCTATCGGCGGACACAGATACGCAGTATTTT.

The chain links TRBV28 to TRBJ2-5; D is perhaps TRBD2 (5 bases). Germline V lookup: CDR1 MDHEN, CDR2 SYDVKM. Between the trimmed V and J ends, which lost 3 bases and 5 bases, there was a span of 13 bases. There are 14 residues in the CDR3. The CDR3 nucleotides read TGTGCCAGCAGTTTGGTTGACTATTTGGAGACCCAGTACTTC. This gives the protein CASSLVDYLETQYF.

A few counts support this clone. The chain couples TRBV29-1 to TRBJ1-2; D remains unclear. V was shortened by 3 bases and J by 4 bases, with 9 bases between the two germline ends. Germline lookup yields CDR1 SQVTM and CDR2 ANQGSEA. CDR3 size: 12 residues. DNA of the CDR3: TGCAGCGTTGAGGGGAATACCTATGGCTACACCTTC. It yields the protein CSVEGNTYGYTF.

The chain recombines TRBV28 with TRBJ2-3; 9 bases line up with TRBD2. This CDR3 contains 15 residues. Germline values: CDR1 MDHEN, CDR2 SYDVKM. J gave up 2 bases and V 3 bases, and 3 bases lay outside the gene matches. The CDR3 reads CASSFGTSYTDTQYF. CDR3 coding DNA: TGTGCCAGCAGTTTCGGGACTAGCTACACAGATACGCAGTATTTT.

This clone was counted only a few times. This sequence joins TRBV30 and TRBJ2-2; 7 positions agree with TRBD1. This CDR3 has 14 residues. Trimming at V came to 1 base and at J to 3 bases, leaving 2 bases not matched to a gene. The germline V gene has CDR1 GTSNPN and CDR2 SVGIG (reference sequence). The CDR3: CAWSEGTDTGELFF. CDR3 nucleotide sequence: TGTGCCTGGAGTGAAGGGACAGACACCGGGGAGCTGTTTTTT.

This clone was counted a single time. The chain joins TRBV7-9 to TRBJ2-5; D is uncertain. V was pared by 5 bases and J by 2 bases, with 12 bases between. CDR3 length: 14 amino acids. Per the germline V gene, CDR1 is SEHNR and CDR2 is FQNEAQ (reference sequence). This CDR3 is CASSPPQTQETQYF. CDR3 bases: TGTGCCAGCAGCCCCCCCCAGACACAAGAGACCCAGTACTTC. Using reference TRBV7-9 and TRBJ2-5 for the parts outside the CDR3, the full variable domain is DTGVSQNPRHKITKRGQNVTFRCDPISEHNRLYWYRQTLGQGPEFLTYFQNEAQLEKSRLLSDRFSAERPKGSFSTLEIQRTEQGDSAMYLCASSPPQTQETQYFGPGTRLLVL.

This clone appeared a single time. The chain has TRBV6-6 and TRBJ1-5; D is unresolved. The CDR3 totals 15 residues. Per germline, CDR1 MNHNY and CDR2 SVGAGI (reference sequence). Trimming pared 0 bases from V and 0 bases from J, leaving 6 bases between. The CDR3 nucleotides read TGTGCCAGCAGTTACTCGAGGACTAGCAATCAGCCCCAGCATTTT. It is translated as CASSYSRTSNQPQHF.

In nucleotides, the CDR3 is TGCGCCAGCATCATTCCTAGCGGGAAGACAGATACGCAGTATTTT. Translated, it gives CASIIPSGKTDTQYF. V is TRBV4-1 and J is TRBJ2-3, with 9 bases identical to TRBD2. Germline trimming cut 7 bases from V and 3 bases from J; bases unmatched to any gene: 8. The CDR3 is 15 residues long. Germline CDR1 is MGHRA and CDR2 is YSYEKL.

This clone was seen more than once but under ten times. The gene calls are TRBV2 and TRBJ2-2; the match to TRBD1 covers 7 bases. V gave up 7 bases and J gave up 3 bases; unmatched junction bases: 5. The CDR3 extends over 14 amino acids. CDR1 and CDR2 from the germline V gene are SNHLY and FYNNEI. The CDR3 DNA reads as TGTGCCAGCATCCGGGACAGCTACACCGGGGAGCTGTTTTTT. It is translated as CASIRDSYTGELFF.